One and the same sample provided the 9 T cell receptor beta chains below, sequenced in a study of blood T cell repertoires in COVID-19. Repertoires were generated with immunoSEQ multiplex PCR, while TCRdb's copy carries only in-frame clones and drops some. The table shows about 270,000 clones, with around 86% occurring only once. Sample: peripheral blood. These receptors were taken from a man in his fifties or sixties with acute or convalescent COVID-19.

In regard to this clone: The same CDR3 also results from other DNA sequences found in this sample. The V and J genes are TRBV3-1 (or the pseudogene TRBV3-2) and TRBJ2-7; 7 bases match TRBD1. Germline CDR1 LGHDT, CDR2 YNNKEL (reference sequence). V lost 1 base to trimming and J lost 3 bases; unmatched junction nucleotides: 6. The CDR3 runs 15 residues. The CDR3 here is CASSQAGTAIYEQYF. CDR3 sequence (DNA): TGTGCCAGCAGCCAAGCGGGGACAGCGATCTACGAGCAGTACTTC.

J is TRBJ1-4 and V is TRBV18, with no clear D. Trimming took off 1 base at V and 6 bases at J, with 9 bases between the two ends. Germline V gene data show CDR1 as KGHSH and CDR2 as LQKENI. This CDR3 has 14 residues. The CDR3 protein is CASSPLTGDEKLFF. The CDR3 DNA sequence: TGTGCCAGCTCACCACTAACTGGAGATGAAAAACTGTTTTTT.

The genes are TRBV5-1 and TRBJ2-5, with 10 positions matching TRBD1. V shed 7 bases, J shed 2 bases, and the junction held 11 bases outside the gene matches. The CDR3 runs 16 residues. The germline V gene has CDR1 SGHRS and CDR2 YFSETQ. The CDR3 coding sequence is TGCGCCAGCTTTTACCGGGACAGGGGCCCTCAAGAGACCCAGTACTTC. This codes for CASFYRDRGPQETQYF.

The rearrangement joins TRBV6-1 to TRBJ2-7, with a weak D call TRBD2 (6 bases). The CDR3 runs to 13 residues. V was clipped by 2 bases and J by 7 bases, with 12 bases between them. The germline gives CDR1 MNHNS, CDR2 SASEGT. CDR3 coding DNA: TGTGCCAGCAGTGAAATCACGCGGGGAGAGCAGTACTTC. Amino acids: CASSEITRGEQYF.

The chain couples TRBV19 to TRBJ1-2, with D uncertain. V lost 5 bases to trimming and J lost 4 bases, with 11 bases between them. This CDR3 contains 13 residues. Germline assignment: CDR1 LNHDA and CDR2 SQIVND (reference sequence). The CDR3 protein is CASSPQVSYGYTF. CDR3 bases: TGTGCCAGTAGTCCTCAGGTGTCCTATGGCTACACCTTC.

This clone was observed a single time. The chain has TRBV7-9 and TRBJ1-6; D may be TRBD1 (5 bases). V shed 7 bases and J shed 9 bases, with 10 bases lying between them. The CDR3 extends over 12 amino acids. Germline CDR1 SEHNR, CDR2 FQNEAQ (reference sequence). CDR3 sequence (DNA): TGTGCCAGCACCCAGGGAAGTTCACCCCTCCACTTT. Protein sequence: CASTQGSSPLHF.

The CDR3 sequence: CASSLGLFQETQYF. DNA for the CDR3: TGTGCCAGCAGCCTAGGACTATTCCAAGAGACCCAGTACTTC. The rearrangement joins TRBV7-9 to TRBJ2-5, with D possibly matching TRBD2 (6 bases). Germline V gene sequence: CDR1 SEHNR, CDR2 FQNEAQ (reference sequence). This CDR3 has 14 residues. Trimming removed 5 bases at V and 1 base at J, with 11 bases between.

The chain carries TRBV5-1 and TRBJ2-7; 7 positions match TRBD2. Germline V gives CDR1 SGHRS, CDR2 YFSETQ. J lost 5 bases, V lost 4 bases, and 9 bases had no gene match. This CDR3 region has 14 residues. This CDR3 reads CASSPGGVDHEQYF. The CDR3 region has the DNA TGCGCCAGCAGCCCTGGGGGGGTTGACCACGAGCAGTACTTC.

This clone occurred once. The chain joins TRBV6-6 to TRBJ2-7, with 9 bases lining up with TRBD1. J was trimmed by 2 bases and V by 6 bases; bases with no gene match: 5. This CDR3 comprises 14 residues. The germline gives CDR1 MNHNY, CDR2 SVGAGI (reference sequence). This CDR3 is CASRWDRDPYEQYF. For the CDR3, the DNA is TGTGCCAGCAGATGGGACAGGGACCCCTACGAGCAGTACTTC.